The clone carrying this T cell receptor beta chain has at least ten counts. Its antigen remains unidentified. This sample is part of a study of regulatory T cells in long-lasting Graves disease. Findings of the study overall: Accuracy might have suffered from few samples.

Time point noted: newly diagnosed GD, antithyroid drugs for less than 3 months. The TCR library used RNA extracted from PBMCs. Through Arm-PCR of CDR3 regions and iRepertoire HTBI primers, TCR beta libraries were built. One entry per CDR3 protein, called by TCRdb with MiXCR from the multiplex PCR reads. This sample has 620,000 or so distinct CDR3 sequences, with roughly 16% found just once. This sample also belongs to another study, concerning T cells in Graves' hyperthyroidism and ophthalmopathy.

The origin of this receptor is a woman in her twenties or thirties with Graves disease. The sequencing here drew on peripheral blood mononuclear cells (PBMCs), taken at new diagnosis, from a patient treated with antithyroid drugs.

CDR3 nucleotides: TGTGCCAGCAGCCCCCAAGACAATGAGCAGTTCTTC. Translated: CASSPQDNEQFF. The V and J genes are TRBV19 and TRBJ2-1; D not certain. The CDR3 is 12 residues long. The V end lost 9 bases, the J end lost 5 bases, and 11 bases lay between the germline ends. Per the germline V gene, CDR1 is LNHDA and CDR2 is SQIVND (reference sequence).